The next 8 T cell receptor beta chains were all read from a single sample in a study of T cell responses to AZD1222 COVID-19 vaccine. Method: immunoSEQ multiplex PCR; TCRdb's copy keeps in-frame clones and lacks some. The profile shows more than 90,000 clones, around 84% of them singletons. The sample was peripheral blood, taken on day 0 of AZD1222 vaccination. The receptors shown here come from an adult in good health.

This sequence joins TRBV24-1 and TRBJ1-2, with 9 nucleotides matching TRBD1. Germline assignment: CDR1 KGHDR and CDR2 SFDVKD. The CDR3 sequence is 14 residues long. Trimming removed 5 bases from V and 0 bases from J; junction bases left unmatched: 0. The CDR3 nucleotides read TGTGCCACCAGTGGGACAGGGGCTAACTATGGCTACACCTTC. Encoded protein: CATSGTGANYGYTF.

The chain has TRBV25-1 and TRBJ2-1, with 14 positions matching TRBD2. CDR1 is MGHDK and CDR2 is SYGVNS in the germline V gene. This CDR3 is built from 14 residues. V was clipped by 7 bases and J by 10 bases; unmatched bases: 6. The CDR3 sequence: CASTTSGRAAEQFF. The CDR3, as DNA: TGTGCCAGCACGACTAGCGGGAGGGCTGCCGAGCAGTTCTTC. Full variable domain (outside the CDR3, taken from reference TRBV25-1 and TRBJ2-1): EADIYQTPRYLVIGTGKKITLECSQTMGHDKMYWYQQDPGMELHLIHYSYGVNSTEKGDLSSESTVSRIRTEHFPLTLESARPSHTSQYLCASTTSGRAAEQFFGPGTRLTVL.

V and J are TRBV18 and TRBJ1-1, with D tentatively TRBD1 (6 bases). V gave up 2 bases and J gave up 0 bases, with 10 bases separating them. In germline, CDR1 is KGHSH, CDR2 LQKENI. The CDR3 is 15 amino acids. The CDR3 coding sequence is TGTGCCAGCTCACCAAAACAGGGCATGAACACTGAAGCTTTCTTT. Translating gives CASSPKQGMNTEAFF.

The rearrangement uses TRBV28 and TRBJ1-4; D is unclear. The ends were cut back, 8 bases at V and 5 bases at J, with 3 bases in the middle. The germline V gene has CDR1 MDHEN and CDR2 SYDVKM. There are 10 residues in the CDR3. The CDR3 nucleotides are TGTGCCAGCGGAAATGAAAAACTGTTTTTT. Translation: CASGNEKLFF.

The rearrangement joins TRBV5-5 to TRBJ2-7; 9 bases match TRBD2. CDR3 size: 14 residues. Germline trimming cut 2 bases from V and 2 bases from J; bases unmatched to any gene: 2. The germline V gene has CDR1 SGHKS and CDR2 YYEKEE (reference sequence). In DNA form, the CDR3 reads TGTGCCAGCAGCTTAGCGGGAGGTCCCTACGAGCAGTACTTC. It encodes CASSLAGGPYEQYF.

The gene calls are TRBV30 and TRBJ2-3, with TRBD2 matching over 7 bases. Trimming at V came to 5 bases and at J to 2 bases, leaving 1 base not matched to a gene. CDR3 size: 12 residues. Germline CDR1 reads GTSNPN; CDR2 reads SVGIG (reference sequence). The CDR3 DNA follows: TGTGCCTGGGGGGGGGACACAGATACGCAGTATTTT. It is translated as CAWGGDTDTQYF.

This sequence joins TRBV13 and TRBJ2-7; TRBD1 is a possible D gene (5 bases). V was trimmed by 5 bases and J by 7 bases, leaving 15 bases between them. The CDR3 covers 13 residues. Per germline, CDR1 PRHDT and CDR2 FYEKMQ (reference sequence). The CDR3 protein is CASSSTTAVEQYF. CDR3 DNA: TGTGCCAGCAGCAGCACGACAGCCGTGGAGCAGTACTTC.

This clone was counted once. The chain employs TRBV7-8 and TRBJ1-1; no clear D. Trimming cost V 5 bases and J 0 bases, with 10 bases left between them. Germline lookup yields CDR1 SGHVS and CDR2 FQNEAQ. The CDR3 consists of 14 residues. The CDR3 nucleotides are TGTGCCAGCAGCGCTGGGATAGTGAACACTGAAGCTTTCTTT. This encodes CASSAGIVNTEAFF.